This TCR beta chain appears in the sequencing data of a study of blood T cell repertoires in COVID-19. On the study more broadly: The United States, Italy and Spain were the sources of the acute and convalescent COVID-19 samples. From T cells, B-cell-depleted T cells, or PBMCs came the material, which was cDNA or gDNA.

In the study's own analysis: Amplification of reference gene primers provided the estimated nucleated cell counts. Using immunoSEQ multiplex PCR, the repertoire was profiled, and TCRdb retains in-frame clones only, with some absent. That table is the source of V, J and clone size, and D and trimming were worked out from the DNA. Among under 35,000 clones listed, approximately 80% were seen once. This clone was picked up one time. The V end lost 3 bases, the J end lost 2 bases, and 17 bases lay between the germline ends. The CDR3 loop spans 16 amino acids. CDR1 SGDLS and CDR2 YYNGEE come from the germline V gene.

Input material: peripheral blood. The chain uses TRBV9 and TRBJ1-1, with D possibly TRBD1 on 5 matching bases. The clonotype comes from a man between 65 and 85 years old with active COVID-19. DNA for the CDR3: TGTGCCAGCAGCGCTGCGAGACAGCCCTTTAACACTGAAGCTTTCTTT. Amino acid sequence: CASSAARQPFNTEAFF.